This TCR beta chain was sequenced for a study of T cells in Graves' hyperthyroidism and ophthalmopathy. CDR1 ENHRY and CDR2 SYGVKD come from the germline V gene. The ends were cut back, 5 bases at V and 5 bases at J, with 7 bases in the middle. CDR3 size: 11 residues. This clonotype was picked up many times. What was amplified from RNA transcripts were TCR beta CDR3 regions. With the HTBI primer set, the TCR CDR3 went through a first round of RT-PCR. TCRdb redid the calling of the multiplex PCR reads with MiXCR, one entry per CDR3 protein. This table has about 400,000 distinct CDR3 sequences, under 15% appearing once.

The chain uses TRBV10-3 and TRBJ2-7; a possible D gene is TRBD1 (5 bases). The TCR was taken from a young man with Graves' ophthalmopathy. Sequences were obtained from blood. The CDR3 reads CAISQTDEQYF. The CDR3 coding sequence is TGTGCCATCAGTCAGACAGACGAGCAGTACTTC.